This TCR beta chain was identified during a study of blood T cells in healthy people across ages. Peripheral blood samples of roughly 9.8 milliliters were drawn from each donor. The germline gives CDR1 MNHEY, CDR2 SMNVEV (reference sequence). The CDR3 consists of 15 residues. V shed 2 bases and J 8 bases; nucleotides not matched to a gene: 4. PCR was performed a second time for about 7 to 11 cycles using a sample-barcoded 5' primer and a J-beta primer mix. A 12-random-nucleotide template-switch adaptor tagged each cDNA molecule. TCRdb re-derived calls from the 5' RACE reads in MiXCR, one entry per CDR3 protein. The sample consists of about 930,000 distinct CDR3 sequences, roughly 29% of them appearing once. This clonotype showed up just a few times. Separately, the same data were catalogued under a study of T cells of mothers and their children.

Specimen: blood. This clonotype was sampled from a woman aged 40-49 years in good health. The chain is built from TRBV27 and TRBJ2-1; TRBD2 matches at 12 bases. The CDR3 reads CASSLASGGVDEQFF. The CDR3, as DNA: TGTGCCAGCAGTTTAGCTAGCGGGGGGGTTGATGAGCAGTTCTTC.